This paragraph reports one T cell receptor (beta chain). This clone was detected only a few times. It has no known antigen specificity. Base qualities were left out, and no much larger clone turns up one base away. The immunoSEQ Assay, a bias-controlled multiplex PCR, was used to amplify TCRbeta CDR3 regions from genomic DNA. As for how the authors treated the data: The number of nucleated cells in each sample was estimated from the amplification of reference gene primers within the assay. To quantify the absolute abundance of each unique TCRbeta CDR3 rearrangement, sequence reads were collapsed and filtered. For each sample, productive Simpson clonality was calculated as the square root of Simpson's diversity index over productive rearrangements. Sourced from immuneACCESS, this table was stored by TCRdb with only in-frame sequences that have V and J called. A share of the clones is absent; for the studies checked, an unresolved V gene accounts for under half, and the remainder has no known explanation. V and J calls plus clone size are reproduced from that table; the DNA served to infer D and trimming. The table for this sample lists about 130,000 clones; around 81% of them were counted only once. The ten largest clones represent 8% to 9.5% of the sample.

The sample comes from a study of blood T cell repertoires in COVID-19 (dated by TCRdb to the early 2020s). As for the study more broadly: Collaborator samples came from the United States, Italy and Spain and covered acute and convalescent phases of COVID-19. The material from the prospective study consisted of cDNA or gDNA derived from T cells, B-cell-depleted T cells, or PBMCs. Subjects who had been exposed to COVID-19, were actively infected with it, or had recovered from it provided the deeply sampled blood TCRbeta repertoires that made up the dataset. The repertoires were released in a freely available public database intended as a resource for research on the immune response to SARS-CoV-2. The samples were drawn from two sources: the first 160 participants of the ongoing ImmuneRACE study, and 950 to 1,500 subjects contributed by 6 global collaborators. Nearly every sample came with metadata listing a de-identified subject ID, COVID-19 status, age in years and sex. Where available, HLA class I and class II types were taken from metadata supplied by the sample provider and were not determined by assay-based typing.

Trimming removed 4 bases from V and 4 bases from J, leaving 11 bases between the germline ends. The CDR3, cysteine through phenylalanine, is 13 amino acids long. Solely the CDR3 DNA is kept, with 39 bases framed from the first base. From the germline V gene (reference sequence), CDR1 is SGHNT and CDR2 is YYREEE. Broader findings and caveats from the paper: The amount of clinical and demographic metadata varied by source and participant and was provided uncurated.

The collaborating institutions used their own protocols to collect whole blood in K2EDTA tubes. For TCRbeta analysis, collaborator samples were shipped as frozen whole blood, as isolated PBMCs, or as DNA extracted from either sample type. The receptor was derived from a woman in her sixties or seventies with active or convalescent COVID-19. The sequencing input was peripheral blood. The chain links TRBV5-4 with TRBJ2-5; the best D guess is TRBD2, with 5 bases matching. The CDR3 protein: CASSLVAGETQYF. In nucleotides, the sequence is TGTGCCAGCAGCCTCGTGGCGGGAGAGACCCAGTACTTC.